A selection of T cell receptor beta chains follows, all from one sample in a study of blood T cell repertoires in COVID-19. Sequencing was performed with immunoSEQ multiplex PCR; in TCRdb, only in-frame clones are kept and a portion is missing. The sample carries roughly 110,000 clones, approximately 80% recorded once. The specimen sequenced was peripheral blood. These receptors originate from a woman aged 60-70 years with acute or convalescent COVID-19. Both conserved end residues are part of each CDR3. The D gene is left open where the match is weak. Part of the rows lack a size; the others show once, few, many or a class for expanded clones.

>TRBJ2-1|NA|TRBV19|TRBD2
CASSKREGEDEQFF
TGTGCCAGTAGTAAGAGGGAGGGCGAGGATGAGCAGTTCTTC
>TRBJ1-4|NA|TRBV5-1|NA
CASSLTTTNEKLFF
TGCGCCAGCAGCTTAACTACAACTAATGAAAAACTGTTTTTT
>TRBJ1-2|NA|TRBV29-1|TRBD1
CSVVTGDHGYTF
TGCAGCGTTGTAACAGGGGACCATGGCTACACCTTC
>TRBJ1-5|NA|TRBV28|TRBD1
CASSLTGGIQPQHF
TGTGCCAGCAGTTTGACAGGGGGTATTCAGCCCCAGCATTTT
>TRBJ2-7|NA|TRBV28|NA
CATLDTGAYEQYF
TGTGCCACCCTGGATACAGGAGCCTACGAGCAGTACTTC
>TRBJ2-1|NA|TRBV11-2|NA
CASSLGLVTSEQFF
TGTGCCAGCAGCTTAGGGCTAGTAACCAGTGAGCAGTTCTTC
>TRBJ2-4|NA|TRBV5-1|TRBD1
CASSGTGAAKNIQYF
TGCGCCAGCAGCGGTACAGGGGCGGCCAAAAACATTCAGTACTTC
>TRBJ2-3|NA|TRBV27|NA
CASSSYPPRVIDTQYF
TGTGCCAGCAGTTCCTATCCCCCCAGGGTGATAGATACGCAGTATTTT
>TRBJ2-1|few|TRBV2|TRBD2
CASRELAGVYNEQFF
TGTGCCAGCAGGGAGCTAGCGGGGGTATACAATGAGCAGTTCTTC
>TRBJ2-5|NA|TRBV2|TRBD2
CASSAWTSGEETQYF
TGTGCCAGCAGTGCGTGGACTAGCGGGGAAGAGACCCAGTACTTC
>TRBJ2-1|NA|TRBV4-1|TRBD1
CASSQEPGQGSEQFF
TGCGCCAGCAGCCAAGAACCGGGACAGGGTTCTGAGCAGTTCTTC
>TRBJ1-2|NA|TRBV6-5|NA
CASRTTEQGYTF
TGTGCCAGCAGAACGACAGAGCAAGGCTACACCTTC
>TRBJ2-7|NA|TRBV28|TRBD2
CASRAGGAGAYEQYF
TGTGCCAGCAGAGCGGGGGGGGCAGGAGCCTACGAGCAGTACTTC
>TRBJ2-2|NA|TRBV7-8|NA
CASSFMTGGTGELFF
TGTGCCAGCAGCTTTATGACAGGCGGGACCGGGGAGCTGTTTTTT
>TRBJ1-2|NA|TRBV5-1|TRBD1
CASSKDRADYGYTF
TGCGCCAGCAGCAAGGACAGGGCTGACTATGGCTACACCTTC
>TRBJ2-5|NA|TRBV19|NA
CASSMSQLETQYF
TGTGCCAGTAGTATGAGTCAATTGGAGACCCAGTACTTC
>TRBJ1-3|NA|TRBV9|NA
CASSVGPQAVTIYF
TGTGCCAGCAGCGTAGGTCCGCAGGCCGTCACCATATATTTT
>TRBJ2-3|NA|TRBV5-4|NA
CASSQPPGKADTQYF
TGTGCCAGCAGCCAGCCCCCCGGGAAGGCAGATACGCAGTATTTT